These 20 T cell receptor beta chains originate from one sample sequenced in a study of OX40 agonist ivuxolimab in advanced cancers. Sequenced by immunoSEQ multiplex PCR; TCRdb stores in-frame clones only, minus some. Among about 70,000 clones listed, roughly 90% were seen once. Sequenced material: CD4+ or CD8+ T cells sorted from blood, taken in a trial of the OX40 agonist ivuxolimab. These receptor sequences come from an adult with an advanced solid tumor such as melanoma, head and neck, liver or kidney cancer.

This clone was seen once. The CDR3 spells CASSLERTGKGGQPQHF. The CDR3, as DNA: TGTGCCAGCAGCTTAGAGAGGACAGGGAAAGGAGGGCAGCCCCAGCATTTT. The chain couples TRBV7-2 to TRBJ1-5; 8 positions agree with TRBD1. The CDR3 totals 17 residues. V was clipped by 1 base and J by 7 bases; unmatched bases: 12. The germline V gene has CDR1 SGHTA and CDR2 FQGNSA.

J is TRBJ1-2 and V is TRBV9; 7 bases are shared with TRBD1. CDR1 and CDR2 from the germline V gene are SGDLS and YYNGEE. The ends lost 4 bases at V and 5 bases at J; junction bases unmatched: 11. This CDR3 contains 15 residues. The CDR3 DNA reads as TGTGCCAGCAGCCCGAGAGGGACAGAAGGGTATGGCTACACCTTC. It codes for CASSPRGTEGYGYTF.

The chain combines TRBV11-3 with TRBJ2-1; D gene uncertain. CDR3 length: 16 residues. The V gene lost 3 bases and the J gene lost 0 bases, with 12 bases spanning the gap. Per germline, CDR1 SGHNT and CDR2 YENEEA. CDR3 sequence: CASSLALLSSYNEQFF. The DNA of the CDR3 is TGTGCCAGCAGCTTGGCCCTCTTAAGCTCCTACAATGAGCAGTTCTTC.

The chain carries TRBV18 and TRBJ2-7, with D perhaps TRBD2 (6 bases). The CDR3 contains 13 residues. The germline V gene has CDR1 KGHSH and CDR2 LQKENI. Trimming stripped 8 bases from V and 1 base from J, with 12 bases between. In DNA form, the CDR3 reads TGTGCCAGCGCGGGACCTCCATCCTACGAGCAGTACTTC. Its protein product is CASAGPPSYEQYF.

The CDR3 bases are TGTGCCAGTACCTCCTCAGGGGTGAGGGGCTACACCTTC. Protein: CASTSSGVRGYTF. This chain connects TRBV19 to TRBJ1-2, with D possibly matching TRBD1 (6 bases). V gave up 7 bases and J gave up 8 bases, with 17 bases separating them. The CDR3 covers 13 residues. From germline, CDR1 is LNHDA and CDR2 SQIVND (reference sequence).

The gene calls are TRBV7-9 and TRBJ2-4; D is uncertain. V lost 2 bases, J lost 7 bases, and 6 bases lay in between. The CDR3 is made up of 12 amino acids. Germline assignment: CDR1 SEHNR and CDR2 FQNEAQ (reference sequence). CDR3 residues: CASSLWSNIQYF. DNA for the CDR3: TGTGCCAGCAGCTTATGGTCCAACATTCAGTACTTC.

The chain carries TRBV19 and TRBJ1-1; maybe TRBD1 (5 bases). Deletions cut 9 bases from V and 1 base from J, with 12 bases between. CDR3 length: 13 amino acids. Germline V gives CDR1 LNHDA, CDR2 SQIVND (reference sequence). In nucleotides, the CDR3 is TGTGCCAGCCTGGCCGACAGGAACACTGAAGCTTTCTTT. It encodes CASLADRNTEAFF.

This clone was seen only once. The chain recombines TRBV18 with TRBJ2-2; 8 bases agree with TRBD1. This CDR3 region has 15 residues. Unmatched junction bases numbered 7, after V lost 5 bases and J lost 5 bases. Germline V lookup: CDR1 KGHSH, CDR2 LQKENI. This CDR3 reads CASSTGQGKTGELFF. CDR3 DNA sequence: TGTGCCAGCTCAACCGGACAGGGAAAGACCGGGGAGCTGTTTTTT.

CDR3 DNA sequence: TGCGCCAGCAGTTTACAGGGGGTTAATGAAAAACTGTTTTTT. It yields the protein CASSLQGVNEKLFF. The J gene is TRBJ1-4, the V gene TRBV4-1; 8 bases are a match to TRBD1. This CDR3 region has 14 residues. Germline V gene lookup returns CDR1 MGHRA and CDR2 YSYEKL. The J segment lost 4 bases and the V segment lost 6 bases, leaving 4 bases of the junction unmatched.

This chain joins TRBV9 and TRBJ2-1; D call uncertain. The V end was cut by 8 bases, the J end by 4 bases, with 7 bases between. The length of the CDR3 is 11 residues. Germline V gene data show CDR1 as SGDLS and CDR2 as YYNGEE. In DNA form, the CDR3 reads TGTGCCAGTGGATCATACAATGAGCAGTTCTTC. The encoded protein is CASGSYNEQFF. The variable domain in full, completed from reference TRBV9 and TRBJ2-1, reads DSGVTQTPKHLITATGQRVTLRCSPRSGDLSVYWYQQSLDQGLQFLIQYYNGEERAKGNILERFSAQQFPDLHSELNLSSLELGDSALYFCASGSYNEQFFGPGTRLTVL.

The CDR3 protein is CASRFPGPLSYEQYF. The CDR3 nucleotides are TGTGCAAGTCGCTTCCCCGGGCCCCTCTCCTACGAGCAGTACTTC. The V gene is TRBV12-2, the J gene TRBJ2-7. TRBV12-2 is a pseudogene segment. This CDR3 region has 15 residues.

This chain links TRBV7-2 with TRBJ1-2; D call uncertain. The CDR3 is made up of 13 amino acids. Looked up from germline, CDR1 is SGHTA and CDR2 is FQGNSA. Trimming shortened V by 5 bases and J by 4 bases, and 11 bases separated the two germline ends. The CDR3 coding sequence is TGTGCCAGCAGCCTTGGGCTTGTCTATGGCTACACCTTC. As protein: CASSLGLVYGYTF. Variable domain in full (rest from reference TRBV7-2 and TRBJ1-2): GAGVSQSPSNKVTEKGKDVELRCDPISGHTALYWYRQSLGQGLEFLIYFQGNSAPDKSGLPSDRFSAERTGGSVSTLTIQRTQQEDSAVYLCASSLGLVYGYTFGSGTRLTVV.

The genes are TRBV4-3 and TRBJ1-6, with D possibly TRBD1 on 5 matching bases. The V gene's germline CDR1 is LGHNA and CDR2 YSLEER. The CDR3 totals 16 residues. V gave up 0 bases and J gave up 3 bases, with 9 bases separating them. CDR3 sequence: CASSQERGNYNSPLHF. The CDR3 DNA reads TGCGCCAGCAGCCAAGAAAGGGGTAACTATAATTCACCCCTCCACTTT.

CDR3 residues: CASSHTGVNSPLHF. The CDR3 DNA reads TGTGCCAGTTCCCACACCGGGGTTAATTCACCCCTCCACTTT. The V gene is TRBV19, the J gene TRBJ1-6, with D unclear. Trimming removed 8 bases from V and 6 bases from J, with 14 bases in between. Germline V gene data show CDR1 as LNHDA and CDR2 as SQIVND (reference sequence). There are 14 residues in the CDR3.

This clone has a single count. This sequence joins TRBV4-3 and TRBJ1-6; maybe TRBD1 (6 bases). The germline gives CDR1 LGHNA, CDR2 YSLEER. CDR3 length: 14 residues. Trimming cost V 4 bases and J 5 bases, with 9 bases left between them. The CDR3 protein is CASSRGQNNSPLHF. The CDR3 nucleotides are TGCGCCAGCAGCCGGGGGCAAAATAATTCACCCCTCCACTTT.

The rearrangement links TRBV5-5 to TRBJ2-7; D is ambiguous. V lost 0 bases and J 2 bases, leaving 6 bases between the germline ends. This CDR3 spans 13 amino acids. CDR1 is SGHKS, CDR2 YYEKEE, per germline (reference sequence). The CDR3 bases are TGTGCCAGCAGCTTGGAGCTCACCTACGAGCAGTACTTC. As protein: CASSLELTYEQYF.

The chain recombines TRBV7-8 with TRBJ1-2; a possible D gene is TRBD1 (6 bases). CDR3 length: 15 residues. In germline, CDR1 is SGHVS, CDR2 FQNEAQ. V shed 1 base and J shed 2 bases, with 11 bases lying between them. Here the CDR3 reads CASSLGTAKNYGYTF. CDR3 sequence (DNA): TGTGCCAGCAGCTTAGGGACAGCAAAGAACTATGGCTACACCTTC.

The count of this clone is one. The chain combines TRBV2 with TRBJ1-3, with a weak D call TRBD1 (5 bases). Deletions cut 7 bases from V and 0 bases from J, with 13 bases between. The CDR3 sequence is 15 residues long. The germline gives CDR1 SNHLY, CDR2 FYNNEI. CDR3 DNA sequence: TGTGCCAGCACCAAGGGACCACTCTCTGGAAACACCATATATTTT. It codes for CASTKGPLSGNTIYF.

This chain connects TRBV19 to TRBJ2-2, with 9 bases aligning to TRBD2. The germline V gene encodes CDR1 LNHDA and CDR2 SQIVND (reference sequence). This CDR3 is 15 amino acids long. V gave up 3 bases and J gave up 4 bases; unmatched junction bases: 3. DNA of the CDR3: TGTGCCAGTAGTATTGGCGGGAGGGCCACCGGGGAGCTGTTTTTT. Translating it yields CASSIGGRATGELFF.

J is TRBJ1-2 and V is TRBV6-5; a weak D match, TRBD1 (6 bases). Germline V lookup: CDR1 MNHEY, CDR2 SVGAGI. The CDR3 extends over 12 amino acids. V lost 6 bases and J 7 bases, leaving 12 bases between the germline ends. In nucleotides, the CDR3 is TGTGCCAGCAGGGACAGTTGGCGTGGCTACACCTTC. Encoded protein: CASRDSWRGYTF.